Given below is one T cell receptor (beta chain) in context. This PCR relied on a set of 60 Vbeta primers and 13 Jbeta primers. Data came from immunoSEQ multiplex PCR; TCRdb stores just in-frame clones and leaves some out. The table shows 180,000 or so clones, with 65% to 85% occurring only once. Unmatched junction bases numbered 5, after V lost 0 bases and J lost 1 base. CDR3 length: 16 residues. CDR1 and CDR2 (germline): MGHRA, YSYEKL. This sample was included in a study of cytomegalovirus exposure and HLA in healthy donors. Background on the study: Earlier results showed roughly 110 million unique TCR beta sequences derived from approximately 170 million T cells.

The clonotype was recovered from a girl aged 5-17 years in good health and CMV-seropositive. The chain couples TRBV4-1 to TRBJ1-1; TRBD1 matches at 7 bases. Sequenced material: PBMCs. CDR3: CASSQETGLSNTEAFF. The CDR3 bases are TGCGCCAGCAGCCAAGAGACAGGGTTGTCGAACACTGAAGCTTTCTTT.